The 10 T cell receptor beta chains listed next were all sequenced from one sample in a study of cytomegalovirus exposure and HLA in healthy donors. 13 Jbeta primers and 60 Vbeta primers were used for the PCR. Sequencing was performed with immunoSEQ multiplex PCR; in TCRdb, only in-frame clones are kept and a portion is missing. Of 200,000 to 300,000 clones listed, 84% were seen once; the top ten hold roughly 2%. The sample was PBMCs. Receptor source: a woman aged 40 to 50 in good health and CMV-seropositive.

This clone turned up a few times. The CDR3 nucleotides are TGTGCCAGCAGTGAATATCGCGCGGGAGGGCCGGGGGATGAGCAGTTCTTC. It translates to CASSEYRAGGPGDEQFF. V is TRBV6-1 and J is TRBJ2-1; 9 bases fit TRBD2. The CDR3 has 17 residues. V lost 2 bases to trimming and J lost 8 bases; unmatched junction nucleotides: 13. Germline V lookup: CDR1 MNHNS, CDR2 SASEGT.

CDR3 coding DNA: TGTGCCAGCAGTTACGCGGGTACAGGGTATGGCTACACCTTC. Amino acid sequence: CASSYAGTGYGYTF. The rearrangement uses TRBV6-5 and TRBJ1-2; D possibly corresponds to TRBD1 (6 bases). CDR3 length: 14 residues. The germline CDR1 and CDR2 sequences are MNHEY and SVGAGI. V was clipped by 2 bases and J by 5 bases, with 12 bases between them.

This chain joins TRBV29-1 and TRBJ2-5, with D maybe TRBD2 (5 bases). The CDR3 extends over 16 amino acids. V gave up 5 bases and J gave up 2 bases, with 21 bases separating them. Germline V gives CDR1 SQVTM, CDR2 ANQGSEA. The CDR3 region is CSVFGYGRLIQETQYF. The DNA for the CDR3 is TGCAGCGTTTTCGGGTATGGCAGACTAATACAAGAGACCCAGTACTTC. Based on the CDR3 plus reference TRBV29-1 and TRBJ2-5, the full variable domain is SAVISQKPSRDICQRGTSLTIQCQVDSQVTMMFWYRQQPGQSLTLIATANQGSEATYESGFVIDKFPISRPNLTFSTLTVSNMSPEDSSIYLCSVFGYGRLIQETQYFGPGTRLLVL.

The J gene is TRBJ2-7, the V gene TRBV9; D is unresolved. V was trimmed by 2 bases and J by 2 bases, leaving 14 bases between them. The germline gives CDR1 SGDLS, CDR2 YYNGEE. This CDR3 spans 15 amino acids. The CDR3 sequence is CASSVGPVPTYEQYF. The CDR3 DNA sequence: TGTGCCAGCAGCGTGGGCCCCGTACCCACCTACGAGCAGTACTTC.

V and J are TRBV7-2 and TRBJ1-1, with D tentatively TRBD1 (5 bases). Trimming removed 5 bases from V and 4 bases from J, with 17 bases in between. CDR3 length equals 15 residues. CDR1 is SGHTA and CDR2 is FQGNSA in the germline V gene. CDR3 sequence: CASSPHKGWGTEAFF. The CDR3 coding sequence is TGTGCCAGCAGCCCCCACAAGGGGTGGGGCACTGAAGCTTTCTTT.

For this clone: Mismatch with germline at one junction end may stem from a read error. The rearrangement uses TRBV7-9 and TRBJ1-2; D is undetermined. This CDR3 has 13 residues. Germline assignment: CDR1 SEHNR and CDR2 FQNEAQ (reference sequence). The CDR3 loop is CSSSREPAEGYTF. The CDR3 DNA is TGTTCCAGCAGCCGGGAGCCCGCTGAGGGCTACACCTTC.

The chain carries TRBV18 and TRBJ2-3; 7 bases align to TRBD1. Trimming removed 2 bases from V and 3 bases from J; junction bases left unmatched: 2. Germline lookup yields CDR1 KGHSH and CDR2 LQKENI. This CDR3 contains 14 residues. Here the CDR3 reads CASSPGTATDTQYF. The CDR3, as DNA: TGTGCCAGCTCACCAGGGACAGCAACAGATACGCAGTATTTT.

The chain couples TRBV10-3 to TRBJ2-5; 7 nucleotides match TRBD1. The J call may not be correct, given that the DNA end is closer to TRBJ2-7. The CDR3 is made up of 14 amino acids. CDR1 is ENHRY and CDR2 is SYGVKD in the germline V gene. For the CDR3, the DNA is TGTGCCATCAGTGAAGGGACAGTGTCCTACGAGCAGTACTTC. It yields the protein CAISEGTVSYEQYF.

This clone occurred once. The V and J genes are TRBV28 and TRBJ1-2, with D tentatively TRBD1 (6 bases). The CDR3 covers 15 residues. Trimming shortened V by 7 bases and J by 6 bases, and 21 bases separated the two germline ends. Per germline, CDR1 MDHEN and CDR2 SYDVKM. CDR3 region: CASNIPSQGLDGYTF. CDR3 bases: TGTGCCAGCAATATCCCTTCACAGGGCTTGGATGGCTACACCTTC.

J is TRBJ1-2 and V is TRBV6-5; 8 bases are shared with TRBD1. The junction had 7 bases not matched to a gene; V was cut back by 6 bases and J by 4 bases. From germline, CDR1 is MNHEY and CDR2 SVGAGI. The CDR3 has 14 residues. The CDR3 is CASSPDRGPYGYTF. The CDR3 nucleotides are TGTGCCAGCAGCCCAGACAGGGGTCCCTATGGCTACACCTTC.